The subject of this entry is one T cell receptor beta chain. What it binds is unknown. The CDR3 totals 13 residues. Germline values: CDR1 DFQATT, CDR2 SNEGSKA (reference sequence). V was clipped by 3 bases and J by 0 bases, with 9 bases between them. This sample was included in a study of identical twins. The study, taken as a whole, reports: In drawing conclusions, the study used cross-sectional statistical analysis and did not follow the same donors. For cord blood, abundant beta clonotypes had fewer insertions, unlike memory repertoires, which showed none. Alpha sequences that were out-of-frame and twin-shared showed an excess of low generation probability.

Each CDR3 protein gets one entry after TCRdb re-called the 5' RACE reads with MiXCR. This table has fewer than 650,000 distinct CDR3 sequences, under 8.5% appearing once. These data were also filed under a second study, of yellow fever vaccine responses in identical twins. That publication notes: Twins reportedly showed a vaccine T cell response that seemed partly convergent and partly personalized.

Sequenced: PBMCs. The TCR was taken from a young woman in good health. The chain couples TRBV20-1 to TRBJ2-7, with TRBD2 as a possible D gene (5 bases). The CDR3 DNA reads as TGCAGTGCTAGCCGGGATCTCTCCTACGAGCAGTACTTC. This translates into CSASRDLSYEQYF.